The text below deals with one T cell receptor beta chain. The study sampled nominally healthy donors, though unrecorded immune exposures were likely. The PCR employed 60 Vbeta primers together with 13 Jbeta primers. Clones were read by immunoSEQ multiplex PCR, and TCRdb kept only the in-frame ones, dropping some. This table has around 140,000 clones, 85% to 90% appearing once. This sample is drawn from a study of cytomegalovirus exposure and HLA in healthy donors. Across the study: An early release of data contained tens of millions of unique TCRs, which came from HLA-typed donors.

This CDR3 contains 17 residues. CDR1 and CDR2 (germline): MNHEY, SMNVEV (reference sequence). J lost 7 bases, V lost 5 bases, and 13 bases had no gene match. The source material was PBMCs. The chain joins TRBV27 to TRBJ2-2; 10 bases fit TRBD1. The clonotype comes from a woman aged 25 to 39 in good health and CMV-seronegative. CDR3 nucleotide sequence: TGTGCCAGCAGTGGAACCGGGAGACAGGGGGCTTTCGGGGAGCTGTTTTTT. Residues: CASSGTGRQGAFGELFF.